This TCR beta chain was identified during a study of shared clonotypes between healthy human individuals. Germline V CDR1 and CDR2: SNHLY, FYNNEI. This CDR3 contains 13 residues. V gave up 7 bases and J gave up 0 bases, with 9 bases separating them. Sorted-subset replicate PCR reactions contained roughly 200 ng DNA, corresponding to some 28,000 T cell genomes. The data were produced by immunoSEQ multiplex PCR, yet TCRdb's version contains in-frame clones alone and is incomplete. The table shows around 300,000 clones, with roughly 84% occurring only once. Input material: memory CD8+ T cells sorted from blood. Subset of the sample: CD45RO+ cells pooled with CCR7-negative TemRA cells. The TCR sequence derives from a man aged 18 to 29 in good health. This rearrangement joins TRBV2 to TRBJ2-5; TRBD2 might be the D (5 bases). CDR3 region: CASTPGYQETQYF. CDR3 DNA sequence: TGTGCCAGCACCCCGGGGTACCAAGAGACCCAGTACTTC.